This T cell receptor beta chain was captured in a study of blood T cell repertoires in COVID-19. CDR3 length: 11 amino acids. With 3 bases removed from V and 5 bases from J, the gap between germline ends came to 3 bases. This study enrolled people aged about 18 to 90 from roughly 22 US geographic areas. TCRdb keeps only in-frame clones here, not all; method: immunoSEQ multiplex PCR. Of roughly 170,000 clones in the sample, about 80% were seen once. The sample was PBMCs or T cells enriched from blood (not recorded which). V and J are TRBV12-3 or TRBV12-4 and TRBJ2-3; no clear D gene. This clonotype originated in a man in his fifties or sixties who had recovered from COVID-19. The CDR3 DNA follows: TGTGCCAGCAGTTTCAGAGATACGCAGTATTTT. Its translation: CASSFRDTQYF.